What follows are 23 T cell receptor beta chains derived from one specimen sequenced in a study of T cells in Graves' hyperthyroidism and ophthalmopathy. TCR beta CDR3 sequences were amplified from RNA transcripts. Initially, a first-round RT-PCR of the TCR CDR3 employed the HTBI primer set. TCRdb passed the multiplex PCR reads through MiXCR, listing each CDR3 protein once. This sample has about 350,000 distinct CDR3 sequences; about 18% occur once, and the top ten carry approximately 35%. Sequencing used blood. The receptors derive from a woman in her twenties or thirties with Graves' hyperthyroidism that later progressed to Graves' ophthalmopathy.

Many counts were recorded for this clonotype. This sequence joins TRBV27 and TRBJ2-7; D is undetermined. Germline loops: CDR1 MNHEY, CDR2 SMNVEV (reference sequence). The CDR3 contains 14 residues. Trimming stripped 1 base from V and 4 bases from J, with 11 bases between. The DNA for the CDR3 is TGTGCCAGCAGTTTATTGGAATCGCTATACGAGCAGTACTTC. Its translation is CASSLLESLYEQYF.

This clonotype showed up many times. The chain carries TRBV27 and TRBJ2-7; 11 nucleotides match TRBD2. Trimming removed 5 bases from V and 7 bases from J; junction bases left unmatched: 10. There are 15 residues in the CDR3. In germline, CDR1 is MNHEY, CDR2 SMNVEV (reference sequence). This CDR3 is CASSPHSGRAWEQYF. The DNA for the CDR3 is TGTGCCAGCAGTCCCCATAGCGGGAGGGCCTGGGAGCAGTACTTC.

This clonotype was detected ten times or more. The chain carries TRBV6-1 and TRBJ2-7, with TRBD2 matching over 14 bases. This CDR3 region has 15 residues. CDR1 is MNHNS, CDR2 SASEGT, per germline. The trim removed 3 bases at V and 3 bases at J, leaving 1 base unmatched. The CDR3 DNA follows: TGTGCCAGCAGTGATGGGACTAGCGGGAGCTACGAGCAGTACTTC. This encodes CASSDGTSGSYEQYF.

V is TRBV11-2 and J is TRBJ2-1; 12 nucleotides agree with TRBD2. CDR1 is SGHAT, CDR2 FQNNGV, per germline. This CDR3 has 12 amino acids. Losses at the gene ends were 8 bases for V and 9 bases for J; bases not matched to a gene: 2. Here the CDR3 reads CASGGLAGEQFF. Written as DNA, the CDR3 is TGTGCCAGCGGGGGACTAGCGGGTGAGCAGTTCTTC.

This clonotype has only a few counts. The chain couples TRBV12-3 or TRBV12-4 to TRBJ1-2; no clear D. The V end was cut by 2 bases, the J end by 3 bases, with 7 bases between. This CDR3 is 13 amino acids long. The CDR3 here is CASSLWGDYGYTF. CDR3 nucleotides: TGTGCCAGCAGTTTATGGGGAGACTATGGCTACACCTTC.

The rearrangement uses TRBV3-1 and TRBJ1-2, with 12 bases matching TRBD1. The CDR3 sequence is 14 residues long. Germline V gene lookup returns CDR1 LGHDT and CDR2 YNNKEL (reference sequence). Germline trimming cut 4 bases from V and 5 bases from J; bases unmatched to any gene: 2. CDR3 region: CASSRGQGAYGYTF. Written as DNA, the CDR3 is TGTGCCAGCAGCCGGGGACAGGGGGCTTATGGCTACACCTTC.

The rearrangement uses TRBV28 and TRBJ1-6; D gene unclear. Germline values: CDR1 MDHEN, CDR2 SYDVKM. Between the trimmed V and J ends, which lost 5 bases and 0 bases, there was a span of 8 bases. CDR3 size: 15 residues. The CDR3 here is CASSVTSSYNSPLHF. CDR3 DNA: TGTGCCAGCAGTGTGACTAGCTCCTATAATTCACCCCTCCACTTT.

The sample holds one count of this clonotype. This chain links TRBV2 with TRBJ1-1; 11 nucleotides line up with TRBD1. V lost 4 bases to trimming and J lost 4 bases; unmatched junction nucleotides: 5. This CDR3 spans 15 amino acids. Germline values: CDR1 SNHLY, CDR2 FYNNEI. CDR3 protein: CASSVGQGESTEAFF. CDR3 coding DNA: TGTGCCAGCAGTGTGGGACAGGGGGAGAGCACTGAAGCTTTCTTT.

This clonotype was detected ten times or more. Written as DNA, the CDR3 is TGTGCCAGCAGTCAGGGTTCGGCTAATGAAAAACTGTTTTTT. Protein: CASSQGSANEKLFF. This chain connects TRBV12-3 or TRBV12-4 to TRBJ1-4, with D maybe TRBD1 (5 bases). The CDR3 consists of 14 residues. V dropped 5 bases and J dropped 3 bases, with 10 bases sitting between them.

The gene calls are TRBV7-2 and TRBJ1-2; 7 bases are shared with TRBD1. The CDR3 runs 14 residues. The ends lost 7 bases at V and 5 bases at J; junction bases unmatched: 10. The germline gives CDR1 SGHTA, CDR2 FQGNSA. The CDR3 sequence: CASTPPDRVYGYTF. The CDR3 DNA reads TGTGCCAGCACGCCCCCAGACAGGGTTTATGGCTACACCTTC.

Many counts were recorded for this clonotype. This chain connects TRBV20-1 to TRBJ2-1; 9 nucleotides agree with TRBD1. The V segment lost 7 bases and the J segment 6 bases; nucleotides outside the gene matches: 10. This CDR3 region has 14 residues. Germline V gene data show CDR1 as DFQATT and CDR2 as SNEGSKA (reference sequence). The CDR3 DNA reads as TGCAGTGTCCCGGGACAGGGCGGCTTCAATGAGCAGTTCTTC. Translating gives CSVPGQGGFNEQFF.

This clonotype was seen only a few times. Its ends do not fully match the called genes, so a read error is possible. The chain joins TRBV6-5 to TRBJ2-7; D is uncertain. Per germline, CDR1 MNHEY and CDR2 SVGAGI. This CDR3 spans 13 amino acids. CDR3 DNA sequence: TGTGTCAGCAGTTACACCGCGTATGACGAGCAGTACTTC. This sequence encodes CVSSYTAYDEQYF.

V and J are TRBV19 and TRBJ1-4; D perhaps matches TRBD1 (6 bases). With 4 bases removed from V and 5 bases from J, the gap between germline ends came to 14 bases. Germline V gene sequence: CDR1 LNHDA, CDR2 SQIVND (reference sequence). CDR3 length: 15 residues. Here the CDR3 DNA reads TGTGCCAGTAGTACAATAGGGGGGCCGAATGAAAAACTGTTTTTT. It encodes CASSTIGGPNEKLFF.

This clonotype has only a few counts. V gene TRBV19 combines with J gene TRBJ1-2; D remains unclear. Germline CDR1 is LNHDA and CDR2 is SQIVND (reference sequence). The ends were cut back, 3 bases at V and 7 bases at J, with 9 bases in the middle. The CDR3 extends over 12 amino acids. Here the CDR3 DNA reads TGTGCCAGTAGTATTGGGGTTTTTGGCTACACCTTC. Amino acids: CASSIGVFGYTF.

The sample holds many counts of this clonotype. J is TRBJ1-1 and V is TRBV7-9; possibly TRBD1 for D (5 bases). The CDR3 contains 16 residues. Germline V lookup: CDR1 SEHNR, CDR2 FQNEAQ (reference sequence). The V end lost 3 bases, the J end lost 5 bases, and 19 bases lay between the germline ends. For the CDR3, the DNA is TGTGCCAGCAGCTTGCGGGGCCTCGAGGTCCCGACTGAAGCTTTCTTT. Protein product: CASSLRGLEVPTEAFF.

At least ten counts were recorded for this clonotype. The CDR3 protein is CASSPSSRIREQFF. For the CDR3, the DNA is TGTGCCAGCAGCCCCTCGAGTAGGATACGTGAGCAGTTCTTC. The V call is TRBV3-1, the J call TRBJ2-1; D gene ambiguous. The V end was cut by 4 bases, the J end by 9 bases, with 16 bases between. The CDR3 contains 14 residues. The germline V gene has CDR1 LGHDT and CDR2 YNNKEL (reference sequence).

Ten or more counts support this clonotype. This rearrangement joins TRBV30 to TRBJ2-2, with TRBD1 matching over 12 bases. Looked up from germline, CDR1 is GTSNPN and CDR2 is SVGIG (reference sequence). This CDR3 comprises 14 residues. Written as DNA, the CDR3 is TGTGCTTCGGGACAGGGGGCGTACACCGGGGAGCTGTTTTTT. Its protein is CASGQGAYTGELFF.

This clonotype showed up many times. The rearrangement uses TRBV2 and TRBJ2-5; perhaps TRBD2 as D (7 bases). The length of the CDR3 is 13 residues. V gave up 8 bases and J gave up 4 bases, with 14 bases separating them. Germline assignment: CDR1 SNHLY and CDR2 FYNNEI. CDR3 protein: CASDGGGGETQYF. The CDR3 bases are TGTGCCAGCGATGGAGGGGGGGGAGAGACCCAGTACTTC.

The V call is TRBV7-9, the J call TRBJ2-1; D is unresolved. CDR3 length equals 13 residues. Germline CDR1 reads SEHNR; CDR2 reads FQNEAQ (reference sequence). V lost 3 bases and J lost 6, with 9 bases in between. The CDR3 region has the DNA TGTGCCAGCAGCTTTCCAGAATCCAATGAGCAGTTCTTC. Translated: CASSFPESNEQFF.

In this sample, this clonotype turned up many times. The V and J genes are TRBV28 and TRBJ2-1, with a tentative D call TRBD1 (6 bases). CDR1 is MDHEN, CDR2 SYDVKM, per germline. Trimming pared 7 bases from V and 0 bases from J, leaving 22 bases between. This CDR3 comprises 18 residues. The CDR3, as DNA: TGTGCCAGCACCACAAGTCTGGGGGCGGGCAGCTCCTACAATGAGCAGTTCTTC. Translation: CASTTSLGAGSSYNEQFF.

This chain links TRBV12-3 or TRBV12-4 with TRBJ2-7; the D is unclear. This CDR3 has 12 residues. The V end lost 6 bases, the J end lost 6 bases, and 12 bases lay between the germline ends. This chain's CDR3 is CASSLRTVEQYF. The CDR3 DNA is TGTGCCAGCAGCCTTAGGACGGTCGAGCAGTACTTC.

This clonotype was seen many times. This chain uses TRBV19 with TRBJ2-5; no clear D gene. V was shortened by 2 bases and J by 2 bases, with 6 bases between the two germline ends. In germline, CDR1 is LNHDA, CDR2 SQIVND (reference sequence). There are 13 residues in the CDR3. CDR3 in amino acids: CASSIHGQETQYF. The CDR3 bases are TGTGCCAGTAGTATACATGGGCAAGAGACCCAGTACTTC. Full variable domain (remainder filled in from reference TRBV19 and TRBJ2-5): DGGITQSPKYLFRKEGQNVTLSCEQNLNHDAMYWYRQDPGQGLRLIYYSQIVNDFQKGDIAEGYSVSREKKESFPLTVTSAQKNPTAFYLCASSIHGQETQYFGPGTRLLVL.

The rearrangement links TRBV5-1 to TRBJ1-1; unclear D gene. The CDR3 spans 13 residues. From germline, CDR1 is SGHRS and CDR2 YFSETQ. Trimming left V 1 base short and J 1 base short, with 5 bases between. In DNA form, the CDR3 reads TGCGCCAGCAGCTTGACGAAGAACACTGAAGCTTTCTTT. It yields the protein CASSLTKNTEAFF.